The entry below describes one TCR beta chain. MiXCR was run by TCRdb on the 5' RACE reads, yielding one entry per CDR3 protein. The sample contains about 240,000 distinct CDR3 sequences, 24% of which appear only once. The data were taken from a study of CD8 T cells in ankylosing spondylitis. Germline lookup yields CDR1 LNHDA and CDR2 SQIVND (reference sequence). V was pared by 6 bases and J by 0 bases, with 6 bases of the junction left unmatched. This CDR3 is built from 17 residues. The chain uses TRBV19 and TRBJ2-5, with 14 nucleotides matching TRBD2. Sequencing was performed on blood, either unsorted or a sorted T cell fraction (not recorded which). The source is a male donor with ankylosing spondylitis or in good health (not recorded which). The CDR3 here is CASSGTSGGFYQETQYF. CDR3 bases: TGTGCCAGTAGCGGGACTAGCGGGGGATTTTACCAAGAGACCCAGTACTTC.